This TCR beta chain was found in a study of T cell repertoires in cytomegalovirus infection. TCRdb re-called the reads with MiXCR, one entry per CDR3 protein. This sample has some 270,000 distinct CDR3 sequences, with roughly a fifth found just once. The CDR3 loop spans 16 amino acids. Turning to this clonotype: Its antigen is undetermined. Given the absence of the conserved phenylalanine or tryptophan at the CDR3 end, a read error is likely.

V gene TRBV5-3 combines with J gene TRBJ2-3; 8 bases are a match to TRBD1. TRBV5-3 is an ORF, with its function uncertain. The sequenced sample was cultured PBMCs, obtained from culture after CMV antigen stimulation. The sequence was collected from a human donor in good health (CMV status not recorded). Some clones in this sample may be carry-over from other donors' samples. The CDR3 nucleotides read TGTGCCAGCAGCTTGGGCTGGGACAGGAAGGCAGATACGCAGTATATT. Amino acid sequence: CASSLGWDRKADTQYI.